The T cell receptor (beta chain) described here comes from a study of T cells after yellow fever vaccination. TCRdb recomputed calls from the 5' RACE reads with MiXCR, one row per CDR3 protein. The sample comprises about 400,000 distinct CDR3 sequences, approximately 5.7% of which are singletons, and approximately 16% rests with the top ten. The ends lost 0 bases at V and 2 bases at J; junction bases unmatched: 3. This CDR3 is 15 amino acids long. The germline gives CDR1 DFQATT, CDR2 SNEGSKA (reference sequence). This clonotype was counted only a few times. Its antigen remains unidentified. Study findings and constraints: The booster response re-showed most primary clones: roughly 97% CD4, approximately 86% CD8. Peak timing came faster in the weaker secondary response, day 5 versus 15.

The chain joins TRBV20-1 to TRBJ2-3; 9 nucleotides align to TRBD2. The receptor was isolated from a man aged 30-40 years who received the YFV17D yellow fever vaccine. Source: PBMCs, taken 5 days after the yellow fever booster vaccination. The CDR3 DNA sequence: TGCAGTGCTAGAGACCCTAGCGGGAACACAGATACGCAGTATTTT. Amino acid sequence: CSARDPSGNTDTQYF.